A single sample gave rise to the 22 T cell receptor beta chains below, sequenced in a study of Ad26.COV2.S vaccination and SARS-CoV-2 variants. Treatment meaning: some 20 received Ad26.COV2.S at low or high dose, single or two shots; roughly five received placebo; per-sample allocation not given. Sampling was performed 63 days after the first vaccine or placebo injection. Profiling relied on immunoSEQ multiplex PCR, and the TCRdb table lists in-frame clones only, not all of them. This table has more than 300,000 clones, less than 90% appearing once. This specimen consisted of peripheral blood, obtained in a trial of Ad26.COV2.S vaccine versus placebo. These receptors all come from a person aged 18-60 years who received the Ad26.COV2.S COVID-19 vaccine or a placebo.

V is TRBV19 and J is TRBJ2-7, with 11 bases lining up with TRBD1. V gave up 3 bases and J gave up 3 bases; unmatched junction bases: 4. CDR3 length: 15 amino acids. Germline V CDR1 and CDR2: LNHDA, SQIVND (reference sequence). In DNA form, the CDR3 reads TGTGCCAGTAGTATTGGGGGACAGGGGGACTACGAGCAGTACTTC. It is translated as CASSIGGQGDYEQYF. Combining the CDR3 with reference TRBV19 and TRBJ2-7 gives the whole variable domain DGGITQSPKYLFRKEGQNVTLSCEQNLNHDAMYWYRQDPGQGLRLIYYSQIVNDFQKGDIAEGYSVSREKKESFPLTVTSAQKNPTAFYLCASSIGGQGDYEQYFGPGTRLTVT.

The chain combines TRBV5-5 with TRBJ2-4; D is uncertain. V dropped 0 bases and J dropped 0 bases, with 16 bases sitting between them. There are 18 residues in the CDR3. Per germline, CDR1 SGHKS and CDR2 YYEKEE (reference sequence). CDR3 residues: CASSLALSGLLAKNIQYF. The CDR3 DNA follows: TGTGCCAGCAGCTTGGCCCTTTCGGGTTTACTAGCCAAAAACATTCAGTACTTC.

The rearrangement joins TRBV11-2 to TRBJ1-5; 7 bases are a match to TRBD1. This CDR3 has 17 residues. In germline, CDR1 is SGHAT, CDR2 FQNNGV. Trimming took 5 bases from V and 0 from J; bases not matched to a gene: 10. CDR3 sequence: CASSQGDYTLSNQPQHF. The CDR3 nucleotides are TGTGCCAGCAGCCAGGGGGATTACACTCTTAGCAATCAGCCCCAGCATTTT.

The CDR3 loop reads CASSLDSDRGGGYTF. CDR3 nucleotides: TGCGCCAGCAGCTTGGACTCCGACAGGGGGGGTGGCTACACCTTC. J is TRBJ1-2 and V is TRBV5-1; 9 bases are a match to TRBD1. With 0 bases clipped from V and 7 bases from J, the junction kept 7 bases outside the gene matches. The CDR3 has 15 residues. CDR1 and CDR2 (germline): SGHRS, YFSETQ. The whole variable domain, filled in from reference TRBV5-1 and TRBJ1-2, reads KAGVTQTPRYLIKTRGQQVTLSCSPISGHRSVSWYQQTPGQGLQFLFEYFSETQRNKGNFPGRFSGRQFSNSRSEMNVSTLELGDSALYLCASSLDSDRGGGYTFGSGTRLTVV.

This chain uses TRBV28 with TRBJ1-1; 8 positions agree with TRBD1. J was trimmed by 4 bases and V by 7 bases; bases with no gene match: 2. Germline V lookup: CDR1 MDHEN, CDR2 SYDVKM. This CDR3 is 12 amino acids long. CDR3: CASTTGGTEAFF. CDR3 DNA: TGTGCCAGCACTACAGGGGGCACTGAAGCTTTCTTT.

The CDR3 region is CASRQGGNTEAFF. The CDR3 DNA follows: TGTGCCAGCAGGCAGGGGGGGAACACTGAAGCTTTCTTT. The chain uses TRBV6-6 and TRBJ1-1, with 7 nucleotides matching TRBD1. CDR1 is MNHNY, CDR2 SVGAGI, per germline (reference sequence). The CDR3 has 13 residues. Trimming took 6 bases from V and 1 from J; bases not matched to a gene: 2.

V usage is TRBV30 and J usage is TRBJ2-3, with 10 bases that match TRBD2. V dropped 3 bases and J dropped 0; count of bases not matched to a gene: 0. The length of the CDR3 is 14 residues. Germline CDR1 GTSNPN, CDR2 SVGIG (reference sequence). CDR3 protein: CAWRTSGSTDTQYF. As DNA, the CDR3 is TGTGCCTGGAGGACTAGCGGGAGCACAGATACGCAGTATTTT.

The rearrangement uses TRBV30 and TRBJ2-3; TRBD2 agrees at 13 bases. Germline assignment: CDR1 GTSNPN and CDR2 SVGIG (reference sequence). The CDR3 runs 16 residues. V was clipped by 0 bases and J by 7 bases; unmatched bases: 7. CDR3 in amino acids: CAWSVTRTSGRNTQYF. CDR3 DNA: TGTGCCTGGAGTGTAACCAGGACTAGCGGGAGAAATACGCAGTATTTT.

The V and J genes are TRBV29-1 and TRBJ1-3; tentatively, D is TRBD1 (6 bases). V lost 6 bases, J lost 0 bases, and 27 bases lay in between. Germline V gene data show CDR1 as SQVTM and CDR2 as ANQGSEA. This CDR3 is 19 amino acids long. The CDR3 region is CSVREPWNGQPASGNTIYF. The CDR3 coding sequence is TGCAGCGTGAGGGAGCCTTGGAACGGACAGCCAGCCTCTGGAAACACCATATATTTT.

The chain has TRBV27 and TRBJ2-7; 8 nucleotides agree with TRBD2. CDR1 and CDR2 (germline): MNHEY, SMNVEV (reference sequence). The CDR3 has 16 residues. Unmatched junction bases numbered 7, after V lost 2 bases and J lost 1 base. CDR3 region: CASSLVATSGSYEQYF. Written as DNA, the CDR3 is TGTGCCAGCAGTTTAGTTGCTACTAGCGGTTCCTACGAGCAGTACTTC.

The chain uses TRBV15 and TRBJ2-1, with D perhaps matching TRBD1 or TRBD2 (5 bases each). CDR3 length equals 15 residues. The germline V gene has CDR1 LNHNV and CDR2 YYDKDF (reference sequence). With 1 base removed from V and 6 bases from J, the gap between germline ends came to 13 bases. The CDR3: CATSRGTVQGNEQFF. CDR3 DNA sequence: TGTGCCACCAGCAGAGGGACTGTTCAGGGCAATGAGCAGTTCTTC.

The chain has TRBV5-1 and TRBJ2-1; tentatively, D is TRBD2 (5 bases). This CDR3 comprises 15 residues. Germline values: CDR1 SGHRS, CDR2 YFSETQ. V lost 7 bases, J lost 0 bases, and 14 bases lay in between. CDR3 loop: CASHWRGSSYNEQFF. The CDR3 DNA sequence: TGCGCCAGCCATTGGAGAGGGAGCTCCTACAATGAGCAGTTCTTC.

This chain joins TRBV12-3 or TRBV12-4 and TRBJ2-3; D not resolved. This CDR3 has 11 residues. Trimming stripped 10 bases from V and 5 bases from J, with 10 bases between. CDR3 sequence (DNA): TGTGCCACCTCTGGCCGAGATACGCAGTATTTT. It codes for CATSGRDTQYF.

The chain employs TRBV5-1 and TRBJ2-7, with 9 positions matching TRBD2. Trimming took 0 bases from V and 0 from J; bases not matched to a gene: 4. This CDR3 comprises 16 residues. CDR1 is SGHRS, CDR2 YFSETQ, per germline. The chain's CDR3 is CASSLGSSGDSYEQYF. The CDR3 DNA is TGCGCCAGCAGCTTGGGGTCTAGCGGGGACTCCTACGAGCAGTACTTC.

The chain uses TRBV5-1 and TRBJ2-3, with 12 bases that match TRBD2. V dropped 4 bases and J dropped 5; count of bases not matched to a gene: 8. From germline, CDR1 is SGHRS and CDR2 YFSETQ. The CDR3 has 16 residues. CDR3 region: CASSPPGLAGRDTQYF. The CDR3 DNA follows: TGCGCCAGCAGCCCTCCGGGACTAGCGGGTCGAGATACGCAGTATTTT.

The chain employs TRBV7-3 and TRBJ2-1, with D possibly being TRBD1 (5 bases). CDR3 size: 15 residues. V lost 5 bases, J lost 4 bases, and 15 bases lay in between. Germline CDR1 and CDR2: SGHTA and FQGTGA. This chain's CDR3 is CASSTRPQGYNEQFF. In nucleotides, the CDR3 is TGTGCCAGCAGCACCCGGCCCCAGGGTTACAATGAGCAGTTCTTC.

Notes on this clone: Other DNA variants within this sample encode the same CDR3. The rearrangement links TRBV7-9 to TRBJ1-1; TRBD1 aligns across 7 bases. Trimming took 5 bases from V and 2 from J; bases not matched to a gene: 5. CDR1 is SEHNR, CDR2 FQNEAQ, per germline (reference sequence). This CDR3 contains 14 residues. Here the CDR3 DNA reads TGTGCCAGCAGCCTCGGGACAGCTAACACTGAAGCTTTCTTT. Its translation is CASSLGTANTEAFF.

This clone was picked up one time. The chain carries TRBV4-3 and TRBJ1-2, with TRBD1 as a possible D gene (6 bases). This CDR3 is 15 amino acids long. Trimming removed 4 bases at V and 3 bases at J, with 15 bases between. Germline V gives CDR1 LGHNA, CDR2 YSLEER. As DNA, the CDR3 is TGCGCCAGCAGCCCTTCGAAGTACAGGGACTATGGCTACACCTTC. Amino acid sequence: CASSPSKYRDYGYTF.

The chain recombines TRBV4-2 with TRBJ2-2; 10 nucleotides agree with TRBD2. The germline CDR1 and CDR2 sequences are LGHNA and YNFKEQ. The CDR3 loop spans 18 amino acids. V lost 1 base to trimming and J lost 2 bases; unmatched junction nucleotides: 7. Here the CDR3 DNA reads TGTGCCAGCAGCCAAGTTGGTAGCGGGGGGCAAAACACCGGGGAGCTGTTTTTT. Residues: CASSQVGSGGQNTGELFF.

V and J are TRBV10-3 and TRBJ2-3; D gene unclear. CDR1 and CDR2 (germline): ENHRY, SYGVKD. The CDR3 is 14 residues long. Trimming cost V 2 bases and J 0 bases, with 6 bases left between them. CDR3 DNA: TGTGCCATCAGTGAGGCAGCCAGCACAGATACGCAGTATTTT. Its translation: CAISEAASTDTQYF.

The chain links TRBV28 to TRBJ2-1; tentative D call: TRBD2 (7 bases). The CDR3 loop spans 15 amino acids. Germline V lookup: CDR1 MDHEN, CDR2 SYDVKM. V was pared by 6 bases and J by 2 bases, with 14 bases between. The CDR3 DNA reads TGTGCCAGCAGGGGGGGCGGGGGCGCCTACAATGAGCAGTTCTTC. Translation: CASRGGGGAYNEQFF.

This clone appeared a single time. The V call is TRBV2, the J call TRBJ2-1, with TRBD2 matching over 9 bases. Per the germline V gene, CDR1 is SNHLY and CDR2 is FYNNEI. The CDR3 extends over 19 amino acids. With V trimmed by 6 bases and J by 0 bases, 15 bases remained unmatched. The CDR3 region has the DNA TGTGCCAGCAGGGCCGAGATAGCGGGGGCCACTAGCTCCTACAATGAGCAGTTCTTC. It encodes CASRAEIAGATSSYNEQFF.